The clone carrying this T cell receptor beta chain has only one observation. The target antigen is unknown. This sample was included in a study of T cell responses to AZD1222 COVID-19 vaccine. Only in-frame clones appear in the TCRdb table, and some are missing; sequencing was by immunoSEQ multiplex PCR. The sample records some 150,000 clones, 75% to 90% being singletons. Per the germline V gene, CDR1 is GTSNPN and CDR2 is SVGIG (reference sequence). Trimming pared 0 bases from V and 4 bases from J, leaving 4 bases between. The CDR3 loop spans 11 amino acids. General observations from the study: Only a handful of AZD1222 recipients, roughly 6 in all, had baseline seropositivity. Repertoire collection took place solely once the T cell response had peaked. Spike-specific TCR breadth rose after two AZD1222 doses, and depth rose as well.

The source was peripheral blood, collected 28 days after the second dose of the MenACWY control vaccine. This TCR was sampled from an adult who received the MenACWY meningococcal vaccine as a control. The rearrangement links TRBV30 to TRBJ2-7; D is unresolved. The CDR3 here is CAWSVGYEQYF. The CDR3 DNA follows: TGTGCCTGGAGTGTGGGGTACGAGCAGTACTTC.